This T cell receptor beta chain comes out of a study of cytomegalovirus exposure and HLA in healthy donors. Germline values: CDR1 GTSNPN, CDR2 SVGIG (reference sequence). The CDR3 spans 13 residues. V gave up 7 bases and J gave up 7 bases, with 16 bases separating them. PCR employed 60 Vbeta and 13 Jbeta primers. Clones were sequenced by immunoSEQ multiplex PCR, and TCRdb holds only the in-frame ones, with some missing. In the table there are 85,000 to 100,000 clones, more than 60% of which are singletons. Sequencing was carried out using PBMCs. This chain connects TRBV30 to TRBJ2-2; possibly TRBD2 for D (5 bases). The origin of this receptor is a human donor in good health. The CDR3 DNA reads as TGTGCCTACCCCGGGGTCACTGGCGGGGAGCTGTTTTTT. It specifies CAYPGVTGGELFF.